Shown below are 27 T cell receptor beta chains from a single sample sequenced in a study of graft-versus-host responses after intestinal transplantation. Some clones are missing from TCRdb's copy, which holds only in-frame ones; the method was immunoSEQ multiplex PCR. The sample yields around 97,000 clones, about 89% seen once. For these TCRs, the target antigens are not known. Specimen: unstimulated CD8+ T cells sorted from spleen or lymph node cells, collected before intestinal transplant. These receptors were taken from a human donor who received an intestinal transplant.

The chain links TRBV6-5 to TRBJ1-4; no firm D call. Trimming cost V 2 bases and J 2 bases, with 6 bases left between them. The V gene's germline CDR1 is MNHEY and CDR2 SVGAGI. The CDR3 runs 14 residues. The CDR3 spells CASSYVGTNEKLFF. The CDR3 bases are TGTGCCAGCAGTTACGTCGGGACTAATGAAAAACTGTTTTTT.

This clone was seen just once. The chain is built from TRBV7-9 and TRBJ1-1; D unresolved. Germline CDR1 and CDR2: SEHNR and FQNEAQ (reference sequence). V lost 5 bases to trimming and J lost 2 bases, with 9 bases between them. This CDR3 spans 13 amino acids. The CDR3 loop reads CASSTFPNTEAFF. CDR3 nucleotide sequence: TGTGCCAGCAGCACCTTCCCCAACACTGAAGCTTTCTTT. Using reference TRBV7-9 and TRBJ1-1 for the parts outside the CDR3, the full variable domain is DTGVSQNPRHKITKRGQNVTFRCDPISEHNRLYWYRQTLGQGPEFLTYFQNEAQLEKSRLLSDRFSAERPKGSFSTLEIQRTEQGDSAMYLCASSTFPNTEAFFGQGTRLTVV.

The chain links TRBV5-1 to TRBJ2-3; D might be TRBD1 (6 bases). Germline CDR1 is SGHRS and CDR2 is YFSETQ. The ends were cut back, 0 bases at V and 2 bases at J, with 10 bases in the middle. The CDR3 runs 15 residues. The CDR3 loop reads CASSLGTDYTDTQYF. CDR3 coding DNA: TGCGCCAGCAGCTTGGGGACAGACTACACAGATACGCAGTATTTT.

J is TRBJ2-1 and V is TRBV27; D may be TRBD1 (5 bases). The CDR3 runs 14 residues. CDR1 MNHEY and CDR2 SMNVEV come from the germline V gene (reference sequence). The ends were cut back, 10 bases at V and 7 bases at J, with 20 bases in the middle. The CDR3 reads CATFGALRRNEQFF. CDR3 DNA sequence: TGTGCCACTTTTGGGGCCCTCCGCCGAAATGAGCAGTTCTTC.

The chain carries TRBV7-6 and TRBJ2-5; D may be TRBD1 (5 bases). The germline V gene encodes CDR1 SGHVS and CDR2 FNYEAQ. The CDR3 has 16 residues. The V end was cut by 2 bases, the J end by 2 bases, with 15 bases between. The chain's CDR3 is CASSLLAQTVQETQYF. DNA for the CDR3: TGTGCCAGCAGCTTATTAGCTCAGACAGTACAAGAGACCCAGTACTTC.

Here the CDR3 DNA reads TGCGCCAGCAGCTTGGAGCCAGCGGCTAGCTCCTACGAGCAGTACTTC. It codes for CASSLEPAASSYEQYF. The V gene is TRBV5-1, the J gene TRBJ2-7, with D maybe TRBD2 (5 bases). The germline CDR1 and CDR2 sequences are SGHRS and YFSETQ. CDR3 length equals 16 residues. Trimming shortened V by 0 bases and J by 0 bases, and 13 bases separated the two germline ends.

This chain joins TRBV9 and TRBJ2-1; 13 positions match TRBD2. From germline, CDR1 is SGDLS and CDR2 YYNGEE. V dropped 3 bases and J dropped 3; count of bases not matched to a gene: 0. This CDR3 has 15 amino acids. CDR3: CASSGTSGSYNEQFF. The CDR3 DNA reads TGTGCCAGCAGCGGGACTAGCGGGAGCTACAATGAGCAGTTCTTC.

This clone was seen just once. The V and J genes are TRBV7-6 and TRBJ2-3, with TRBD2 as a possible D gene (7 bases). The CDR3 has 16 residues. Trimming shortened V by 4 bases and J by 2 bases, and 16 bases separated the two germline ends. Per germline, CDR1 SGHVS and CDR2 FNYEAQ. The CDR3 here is CASSSSGGPPTDTQYF. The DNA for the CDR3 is TGTGCCAGCAGCTCGTCCGGGGGGCCTCCCACAGATACGCAGTATTTT.

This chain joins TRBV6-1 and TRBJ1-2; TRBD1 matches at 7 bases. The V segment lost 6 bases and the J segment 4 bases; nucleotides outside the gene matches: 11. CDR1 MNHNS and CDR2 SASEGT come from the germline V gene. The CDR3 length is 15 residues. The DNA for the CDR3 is TGTGCCAGCAGCCACCAGGGGGAAACTCCCTATGGCTACACCTTC. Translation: CASSHQGETPYGYTF.

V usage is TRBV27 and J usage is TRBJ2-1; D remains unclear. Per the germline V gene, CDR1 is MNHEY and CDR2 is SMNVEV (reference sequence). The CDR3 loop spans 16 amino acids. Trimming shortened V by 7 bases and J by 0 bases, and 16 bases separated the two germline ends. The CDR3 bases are TGTGCCAGCACCCTTTACCCTACGGACTCCTACAATGAGCAGTTCTTC. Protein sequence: CASTLYPTDSYNEQFF.

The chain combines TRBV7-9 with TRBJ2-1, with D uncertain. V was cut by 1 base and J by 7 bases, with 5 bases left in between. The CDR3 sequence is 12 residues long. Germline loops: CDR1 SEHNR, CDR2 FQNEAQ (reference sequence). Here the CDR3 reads CASSLEDNEQFF. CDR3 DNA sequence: TGTGCCAGCAGCTTAGAAGATAATGAGCAGTTCTTC.

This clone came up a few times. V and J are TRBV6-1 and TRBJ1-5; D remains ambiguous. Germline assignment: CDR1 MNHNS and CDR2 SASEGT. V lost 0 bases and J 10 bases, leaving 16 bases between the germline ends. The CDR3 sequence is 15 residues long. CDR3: CASSEAWATPRPQHF. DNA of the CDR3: TGTGCCAGCAGTGAAGCCTGGGCCACTCCTCGCCCCCAGCATTTT.

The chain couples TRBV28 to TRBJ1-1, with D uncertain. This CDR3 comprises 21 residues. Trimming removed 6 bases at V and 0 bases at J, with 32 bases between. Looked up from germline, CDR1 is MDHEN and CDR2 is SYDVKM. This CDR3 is CASSLPAGRNPYFRMNTEAFF. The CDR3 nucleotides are TGTGCCAGCAGCTTACCCGCGGGCAGGAACCCATATTTCAGGATGAACACTGAAGCTTTCTTT.

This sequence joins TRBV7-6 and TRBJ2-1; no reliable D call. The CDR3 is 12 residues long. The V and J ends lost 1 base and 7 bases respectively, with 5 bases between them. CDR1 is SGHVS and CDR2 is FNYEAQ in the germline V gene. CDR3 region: CASSLGVNEQFF. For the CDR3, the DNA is TGTGCCAGCAGCTTAGGTGTAAATGAGCAGTTCTTC.

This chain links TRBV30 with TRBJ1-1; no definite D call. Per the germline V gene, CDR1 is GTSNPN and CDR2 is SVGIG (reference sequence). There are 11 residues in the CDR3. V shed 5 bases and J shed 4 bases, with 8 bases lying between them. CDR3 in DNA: TGTGCCTGGGGGGAGGGCACTGAAGCTTTCTTT. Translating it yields CAWGEGTEAFF.

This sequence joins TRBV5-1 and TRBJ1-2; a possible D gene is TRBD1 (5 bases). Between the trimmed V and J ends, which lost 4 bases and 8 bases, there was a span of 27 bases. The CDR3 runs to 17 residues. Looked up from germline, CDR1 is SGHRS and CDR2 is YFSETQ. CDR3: CASSLGGLRGLLSGYTF. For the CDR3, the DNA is TGCGCCAGCAGCCTTGGTGGCCTTAGGGGCCTATTGAGCGGCTACACCTTC.

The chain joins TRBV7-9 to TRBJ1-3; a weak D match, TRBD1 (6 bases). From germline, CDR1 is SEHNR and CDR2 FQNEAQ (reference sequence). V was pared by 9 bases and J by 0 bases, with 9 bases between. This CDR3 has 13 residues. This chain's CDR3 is CARGDNSGNTIYF. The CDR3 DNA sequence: TGTGCCAGAGGGGACAACTCTGGAAACACCATATATTTT.

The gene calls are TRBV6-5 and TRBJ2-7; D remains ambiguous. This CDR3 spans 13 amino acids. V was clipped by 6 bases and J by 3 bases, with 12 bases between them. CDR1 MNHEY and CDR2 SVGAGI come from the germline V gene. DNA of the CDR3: TGTGCCAGCAGATATCGAGAAGGCTACGAGCAGTACTTC. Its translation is CASRYREGYEQYF.

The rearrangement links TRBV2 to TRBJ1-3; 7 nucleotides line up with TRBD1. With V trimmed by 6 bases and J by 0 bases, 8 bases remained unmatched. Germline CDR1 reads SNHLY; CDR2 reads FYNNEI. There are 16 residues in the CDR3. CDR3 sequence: CASSSQGFYSGNTIYF. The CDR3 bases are TGTGCCAGCAGCTCACAGGGGTTCTACTCTGGAAACACCATATATTTT.

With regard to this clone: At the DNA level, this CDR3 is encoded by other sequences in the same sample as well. CDR3 amino acids: CASSQDKGYEQYF. The CDR3 DNA reads as TGCGCCAGCAGCCAAGATAAGGGATACGAGCAGTACTTC. The chain carries TRBV4-1 and TRBJ2-7; D is unresolved. The CDR3 is made up of 13 amino acids. V lost 0 bases and J lost 4, with 7 bases in between. CDR1 and CDR2 from the germline V gene are MGHRA and YSYEKL.

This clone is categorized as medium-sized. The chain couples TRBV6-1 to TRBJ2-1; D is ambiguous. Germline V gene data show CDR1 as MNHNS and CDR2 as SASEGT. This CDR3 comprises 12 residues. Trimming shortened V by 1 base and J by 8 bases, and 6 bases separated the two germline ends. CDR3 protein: CASSEEIHEQFF. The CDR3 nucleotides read TGTGCCAGCAGTGAAGAGATCCATGAGCAGTTCTTC.

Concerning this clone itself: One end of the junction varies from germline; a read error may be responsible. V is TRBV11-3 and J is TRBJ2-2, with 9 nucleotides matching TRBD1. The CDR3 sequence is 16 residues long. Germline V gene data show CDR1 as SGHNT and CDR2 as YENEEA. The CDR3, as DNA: TGTGCCAGCGGCTTGGGACAGGGTCTATTGGTCGGGGAGCTGTTTTTT. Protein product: CASGLGQGLLVGELFF. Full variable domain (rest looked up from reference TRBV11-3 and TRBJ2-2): EAGVVQSPRYKIIEKKQPVAFWCNPISGHNTLYWYLQNLGQGPELLIRYENEEAVDDSQLPKDRFSAERLKGVDSTLKIQPAELGDSAVYLCASGLGQGLLVGELFFGEGSRLTVL.

The CDR3 DNA reads TGCGCCAGCAGCCAACCCCGCCCGTTAGGGGGCTTGGGGTGGGATGAGCAGTTCTTC. It is translated as CASSQPRPLGGLGWDEQFF. The chain employs TRBV4-1 and TRBJ2-1; 7 bases align to TRBD1. CDR1 and CDR2 (germline): MGHRA, YSYEKL. The CDR3 loop spans 19 amino acids. After removal of 2 bases from V and 8 bases from J, the junction contained 21 bases not matched to a gene.

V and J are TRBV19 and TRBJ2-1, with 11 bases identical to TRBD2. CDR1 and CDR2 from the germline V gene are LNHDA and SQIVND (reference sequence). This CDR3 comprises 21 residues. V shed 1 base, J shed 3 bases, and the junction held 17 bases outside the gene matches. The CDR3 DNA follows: TGTGCCAGTAGTATAGTATTAGCGGGAGGGAGGGGGATGGAACTCTACAATGAGCAGTTCTTC. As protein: CASSIVLAGGRGMELYNEQFF.

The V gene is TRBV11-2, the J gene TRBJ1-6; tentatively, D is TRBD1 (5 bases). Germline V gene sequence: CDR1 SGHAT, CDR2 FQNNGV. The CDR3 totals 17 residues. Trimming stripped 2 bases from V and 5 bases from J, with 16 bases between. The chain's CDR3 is CASSLQGLGHNNSPLHF. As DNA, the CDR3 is TGTGCCAGCAGCTTACAGGGTCTGGGCCACAATAATTCACCCCTCCACTTT.

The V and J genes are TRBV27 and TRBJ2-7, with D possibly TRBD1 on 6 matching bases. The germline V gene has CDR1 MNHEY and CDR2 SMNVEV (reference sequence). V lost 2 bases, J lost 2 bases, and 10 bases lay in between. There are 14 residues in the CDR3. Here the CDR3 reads CASSLLGAAYEQYF. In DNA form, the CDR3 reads TGTGCCAGCAGTTTACTGGGGGCGGCCTACGAGCAGTACTTC.

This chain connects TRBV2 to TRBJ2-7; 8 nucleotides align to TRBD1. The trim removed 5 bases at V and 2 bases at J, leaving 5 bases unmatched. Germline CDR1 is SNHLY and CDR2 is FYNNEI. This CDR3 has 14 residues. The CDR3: CASSPQGEPYEQYF. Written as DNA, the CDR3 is TGTGCCAGCAGTCCACAGGGGGAGCCCTACGAGCAGTACTTC.